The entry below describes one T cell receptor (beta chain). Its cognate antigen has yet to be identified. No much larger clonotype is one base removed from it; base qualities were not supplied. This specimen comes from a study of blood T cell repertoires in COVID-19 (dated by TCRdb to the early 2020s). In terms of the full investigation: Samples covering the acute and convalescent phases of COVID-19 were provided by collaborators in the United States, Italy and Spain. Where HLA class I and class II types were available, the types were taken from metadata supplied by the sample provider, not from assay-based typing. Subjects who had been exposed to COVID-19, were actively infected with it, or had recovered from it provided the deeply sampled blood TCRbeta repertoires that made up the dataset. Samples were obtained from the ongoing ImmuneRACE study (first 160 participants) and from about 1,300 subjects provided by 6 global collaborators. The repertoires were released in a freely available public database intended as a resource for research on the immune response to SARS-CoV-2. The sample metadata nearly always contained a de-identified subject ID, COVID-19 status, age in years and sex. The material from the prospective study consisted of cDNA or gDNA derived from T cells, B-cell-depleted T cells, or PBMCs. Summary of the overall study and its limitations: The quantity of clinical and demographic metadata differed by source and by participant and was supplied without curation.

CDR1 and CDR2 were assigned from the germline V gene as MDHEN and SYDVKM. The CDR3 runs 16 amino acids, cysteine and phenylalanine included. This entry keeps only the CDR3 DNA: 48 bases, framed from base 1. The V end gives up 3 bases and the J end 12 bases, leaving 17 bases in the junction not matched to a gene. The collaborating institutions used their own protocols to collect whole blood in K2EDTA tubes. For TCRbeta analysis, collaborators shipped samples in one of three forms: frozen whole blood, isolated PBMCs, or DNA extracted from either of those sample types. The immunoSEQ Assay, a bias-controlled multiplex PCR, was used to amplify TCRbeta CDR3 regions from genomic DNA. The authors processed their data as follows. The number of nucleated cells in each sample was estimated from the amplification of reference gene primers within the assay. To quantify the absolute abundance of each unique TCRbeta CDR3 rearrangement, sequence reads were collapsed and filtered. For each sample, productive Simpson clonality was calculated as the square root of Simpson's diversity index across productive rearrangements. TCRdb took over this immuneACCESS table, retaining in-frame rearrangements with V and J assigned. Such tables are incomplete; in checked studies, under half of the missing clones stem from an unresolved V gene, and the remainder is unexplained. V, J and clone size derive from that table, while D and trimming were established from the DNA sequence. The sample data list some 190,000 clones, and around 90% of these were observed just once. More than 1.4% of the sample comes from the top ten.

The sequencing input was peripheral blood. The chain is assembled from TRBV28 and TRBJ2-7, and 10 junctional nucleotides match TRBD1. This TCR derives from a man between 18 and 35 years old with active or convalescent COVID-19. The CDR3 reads CASSFRPGQGYRRGYF. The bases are TGTGCCAGCAGTTTTCGGCCGGGACAGGGGTATCGGCGCGGGTACTTC.